A single sample gave rise to the 19 T cell receptor beta chains below, sequenced in a study of T cells in Graves' hyperthyroidism and ophthalmopathy. Template material for amplifying TCR beta CDR3 regions consisted of RNA transcripts. TCR CDR3 underwent first-round RT-PCR with the HTBI primer set. Each CDR3 protein is one row after TCRdb ran MiXCR on the multiplex PCR reads. Of fewer than 900,000 distinct CDR3 sequences in the sample, 16% were seen once. Source material: blood. These receptors all come from a man younger than 35 with Graves' hyperthyroidism.

In regard to this clonotype: A read error may be the cause here, since a much bigger clone is one base away. The chain combines TRBV7-2 with TRBJ2-1, with TRBD2 as a possible D gene (6 bases). Deletions cut 3 bases from V and 10 bases from J, with 19 bases between. This CDR3 is 15 amino acids long. Germline CDR1 is SGHTA and CDR2 is FQGNSA. CDR3 region: CASSLGLVGGLEQFF. Written as DNA, the CDR3 is TGTGCCAGCAGCTTGGGGCTAGTGGGAGGCCTGGAGCAGTTCTTC.

The chain links TRBV29-1 to TRBJ2-2; TRBD2 matches at 9 bases. The CDR3 loop spans 19 amino acids. From germline, CDR1 is SQVTM and CDR2 ANQGSEA. The V and J ends lost 0 bases and 2 bases, in that order; junction bases with no gene match: 13. The CDR3 sequence: CSVEDNLSDSGRNTGELFF. CDR3 DNA sequence: TGCAGCGTTGAAGATAACCTCTCGGATAGCGGGAGAAACACCGGGGAGCTGTTTTTT.

This clonotype was observed at least ten times. This chain uses TRBV20-1 with TRBJ2-5; 11 bases map to TRBD2. Germline V gene lookup returns CDR1 DFQATT and CDR2 SNEGSKA (reference sequence). This CDR3 has 13 residues. The CDR3 DNA follows: TGCACTGGGACTAGCGGTTATCAAGAGACCCAGTACTTC. Translation: CTGTSGYQETQYF.

The V and J genes are TRBV6-1 and TRBJ1-5, with no clear D. The ends were cut back, 7 bases at V and 7 bases at J, with 14 bases in the middle. This CDR3 contains 13 residues. Germline-derived CDR1 and CDR2 are MNHNS and SASEGT. The CDR3 DNA reads TGTGCCAGCACAAAGGCCCCTGGACAGCCCCAGCATTTT. This gives the protein CASTKAPGQPQHF.

J is TRBJ2-5 and V is TRBV5-6; a possible D gene is TRBD1 (6 bases). This CDR3 is 14 amino acids long. The V gene lost 5 bases and the J gene lost 4 bases, with 15 bases spanning the gap. CDR1 is SGHDT, CDR2 YYEEEE, per germline. Here the CDR3 reads CASSWGHLRETQYF. The CDR3 bases are TGTGCCAGCAGTTGGGGACACCTCCGAGAGACCCAGTACTTC.

This clonotype was seen at least ten times. The V and J genes are TRBV12-3 or TRBV12-4 and TRBJ2-1; D possibly corresponds to TRBD2 (6 bases). The V gene lost 6 bases and the J gene lost 12 bases, with 18 bases spanning the gap. The CDR3 has 13 amino acids. As DNA, the CDR3 is TGTGCCAGCAGCCTCATGGCGGAGGGCCGGCAGTTCTTC. It is translated as CASSLMAEGRQFF.

A word on this clonotype: This may stem from a read error, because a much larger clone lies one nucleotide away. J is TRBJ2-3 and V is TRBV27; D is tentatively TRBD1 or TRBD2 (5 bases each). The CDR3 is made up of 14 amino acids. Trimming cost V 7 bases and J 4 bases, with 15 bases left between them. Germline CDR1 and CDR2: MNHEY and SMNVEV (reference sequence). For the CDR3, the DNA is TGTGCCAGCAAGGGGACGACCACGGCAGATACGCAGTATTTT. This sequence encodes CASKGTTTADTQYF.

In this sample, this clonotype turned up a few times. This chain uses TRBV6-1 with TRBJ1-5; D is undetermined. With 4 bases removed from V and 2 bases from J, the gap between germline ends came to 21 bases. This CDR3 is built from 18 residues. In germline, CDR1 is MNHNS, CDR2 SASEGT. The CDR3 region has the DNA TGTGCCAGCAGTGTCCAACCGGGAGTCTATTGGGGCAATCAGCCCCAGCATTTT. Translated, it gives CASSVQPGVYWGNQPQHF.

This chain uses TRBV29-1 with TRBJ1-1; D unclear. The V end lost 5 bases, the J end lost 4 bases, and 14 bases lay between the germline ends. CDR1 is SQVTM, CDR2 ANQGSEA, per germline. CDR3 length: 13 residues. In DNA form, the CDR3 reads TGCAGCGTTTGTAGCAGAATGATCACTGAAGCTTTCTTT. As protein: CSVCSRMITEAFF.

This clonotype has a count of ten or more. The chain uses TRBV27 and TRBJ2-1; D remains ambiguous. Germline CDR1 reads MNHEY; CDR2 reads SMNVEV (reference sequence). The CDR3 loop spans 12 amino acids. Trimming cost V 6 bases and J 2 bases, with 5 bases left between them. The CDR3 coding sequence is TGTGCCAGCAGGGGTACCTACAATGAGCAGTTCTTC. This encodes CASRGTYNEQFF.

In this sample, this clonotype turned up many times. This CDR3 reads CASGIAGPLRTDTQYF. In DNA, the CDR3 is TGTGCCAGCGGTATTGCGGGTCCCCTTCGAACAGATACGCAGTATTTT. This chain connects TRBV11-3 to TRBJ2-3, with D perhaps matching TRBD2 (5 bases). Trimming stripped 8 bases from V and 3 bases from J, with 21 bases between. Germline loops: CDR1 SGHNT, CDR2 YENEEA. The CDR3 runs to 16 residues.

This clonotype was recorded at least ten times. The rearrangement uses TRBV7-9 and TRBJ1-1; D not resolved. Germline V gene sequence: CDR1 SEHNR, CDR2 FQNEAQ (reference sequence). Trimming cost V 1 base and J 6 bases, with 15 bases left between them. The CDR3 covers 15 residues. In nucleotides, the CDR3 is TGTGCCAGCAGCTTAGAGCGGGATACGGGATCTGAAGCTTTCTTT. Its translation is CASSLERDTGSEAFF.

This clonotype was seen many times. The rearrangement joins TRBV7-8 to TRBJ2-7; 8 bases align to TRBD2. The ends lost 1 base at V and 2 bases at J; junction bases unmatched: 4. CDR3 length equals 15 residues. In germline, CDR1 is SGHVS, CDR2 FQNEAQ. CDR3 bases: TGTGCCAGCAGCTTAGGTCCGGGAGGGCCCTACGAGCAGTACTTC. As protein: CASSLGPGGPYEQYF.

The table lists this clonotype with many counts. The CDR3 DNA follows: TGTGCCAGCAGTTTGACGGCGACCGCTGAAGCTTTCTTT. The encoded protein is CASSLTATAEAFF. The chain is built from TRBV28 and TRBJ1-1, with D uncertain. Deletions cut 3 bases from V and 6 bases from J, with 11 bases between. This CDR3 is 13 amino acids long. The germline V gene has CDR1 MDHEN and CDR2 SYDVKM.

This clonotype was recorded a few times. In DNA form, the CDR3 reads TGTGCCAGCAGCCAAGATACGGGACTAGCGAGTCGGATCGATGAGCAGTTCTTC. Its protein product is CASSQDTGLASRIDEQFF. The rearrangement joins TRBV4-2 to TRBJ2-1, with TRBD2 matching over 10 bases. Germline trimming cut 0 bases from V and 8 bases from J; bases unmatched to any gene: 13. The CDR3 covers 18 residues. CDR1 LGHNA and CDR2 YNFKEQ come from the germline V gene.

Notes on this clonotype: This sequence may be a read error, since a much larger clone differs from it by one base. V usage is TRBV20-1 and J usage is TRBJ2-1; 15 positions match TRBD2. V lost 4 bases, J lost 7 bases, and 14 bases stayed unmatched. The CDR3 spans 18 residues. Germline lookup yields CDR1 DFQATT and CDR2 SNEGSKA (reference sequence). The CDR3 protein is CSAMPRTSGRALRNEQFF. The CDR3 DNA is TGCAGTGCTATGCCCCGGACTAGCGGGAGGGCCCTCAGGAATGAGCAGTTCTTC.

This clonotype was counted a few times. The chain joins TRBV5-6 to TRBJ2-3; the match to TRBD1 covers 8 bases. J lost 5 bases, V lost 2 bases, and 4 bases had no gene match. The CDR3 consists of 14 residues. Per the germline V gene, CDR1 is SGHDT and CDR2 is YYEEEE. The chain's CDR3 is CASSFNRGVDTQYF. The CDR3 region has the DNA TGTGCCAGCAGCTTTAACAGGGGGGTAGATACGCAGTATTTT. The complete variable domain, with remaining parts taken from reference TRBV5-6 and TRBJ2-3, reads DAGVTQSPTHLIKTRGQQVTLRCSPKSGHDTVSWYQQALGQGPQFIFQYYEEEERQRGNFPDRFSGHQFPNYSSELNVNALLLGDSALYLCASSFNRGVDTQYFGPGTRLTVL.

This clonotype appeared a few times. This chain links TRBV13 with TRBJ2-1, with 9 bases identical to TRBD2. The V and J ends lost 4 bases and 5 bases, in that order; junction bases with no gene match: 15. CDR3 size: 18 residues. Germline CDR1 PRHDT, CDR2 FYEKMQ (reference sequence). CDR3 DNA: TGTGCCAGCAGCTCCCTTTTGAGTAGCGGGAGTGGCCACAATGAGCAGTTCTTC. It translates to CASSSLLSSGSGHNEQFF.

This clonotype was seen at least ten times. This chain uses TRBV5-5 with TRBJ2-7; 8 bases fit TRBD2. Germline CDR1 reads SGHKS; CDR2 reads YYEKEE (reference sequence). Unmatched junction bases numbered 7, after V lost 0 bases and J lost 5 bases. The CDR3 totals 15 residues. In nucleotides, the CDR3 is TGTGCCAGCAGCTTGGCTACGGGAGGGCCCCACGAGCAGTACTTC. It yields the protein CASSLATGGPHEQYF. The full variable domain, completed using reference TRBV5-5 and TRBJ2-7, is DAGVTQSPTHLIKTRGQQVTLRCSPISGHKSVSWYQQVLGQGPQFIFQYYEKEERGRGNFPDRFSARQFPNYSSELNVNALLLGDSALYLCASSLATGGPHEQYFGPGTRLTVT.